This T cell receptor (beta chain) was retrieved from a study of blood T cell repertoires in COVID-19. As for the study in general: Nucleic acid was either cDNA or gDNA, and it came from T cells, B-cell-depleted T cells, or PBMCs.

As handled by the study authors: It was from reference gene primer amplification that nucleated cell counts were estimated. Assay: immunoSEQ multiplex PCR; the TCRdb copy retains only in-frame clones and omits some. The V and J calls and clone size come from that table; D and trimming were worked out from the DNA. This sample has about 180,000 clones; 88% occur once, and the top ten carry roughly 9%. The CDR3 loop spans 18 amino acids. This clone was detected only once. The chain carries TRBV12-2 and TRBJ2-4; the D call of TRBD2 is as the table states it, not checked on the DNA. TRBV12-2 is a documented pseudogene. The origin of this receptor is a woman aged 18-29 years who had recovered from COVID-19. Sequenced sample: PBMCs or T cells enriched from blood (not recorded which). The CDR3 DNA reads TGTGCAAGTCGCTTAGGTCCCGGGGTGATGCTGAGGGAAAACATTCAGTACTTC. Its translation is CASRLGPGVMLRENIQYF.